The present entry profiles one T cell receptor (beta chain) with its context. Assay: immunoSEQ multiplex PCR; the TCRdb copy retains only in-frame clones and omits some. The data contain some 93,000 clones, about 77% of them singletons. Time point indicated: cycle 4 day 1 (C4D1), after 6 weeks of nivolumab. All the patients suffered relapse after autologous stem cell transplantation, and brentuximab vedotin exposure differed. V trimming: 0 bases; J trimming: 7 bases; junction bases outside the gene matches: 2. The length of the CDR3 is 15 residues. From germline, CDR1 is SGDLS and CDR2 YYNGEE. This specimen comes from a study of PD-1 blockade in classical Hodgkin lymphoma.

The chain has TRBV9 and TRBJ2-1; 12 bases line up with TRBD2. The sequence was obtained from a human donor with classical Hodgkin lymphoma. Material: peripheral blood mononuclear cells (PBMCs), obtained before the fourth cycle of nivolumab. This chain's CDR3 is CASSVGLAGVNEQFF. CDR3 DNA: TGTGCCAGCAGCGTAGGACTAGCGGGAGTAAATGAGCAGTTCTTC.